This TCR beta chain came from a study of blood T cell repertoires in COVID-19. Trimming cost V 0 bases and J 2 bases, with 7 bases left between them. Germline V gene data show CDR1 as SGHTA and CDR2 as FQGNSA. The CDR3 extends over 14 amino acids. Generated by immunoSEQ multiplex PCR, the TCRdb table keeps only in-frame clones and is missing some. Among fewer than 150,000 clones, 75% to 90% were seen once, and the ten largest hold 4.3%. This TCR was sampled from a human donor in a cohort sampled during active COVID-19. This chain connects TRBV7-2 to TRBJ2-5, with unresolved D. The sample comprised peripheral blood. CDR3 DNA sequence: TGTGCCAGCAGCTTAGCGTCAGAACAAGAGACCCAGTACTTC. This codes for CASSLASEQETQYF.